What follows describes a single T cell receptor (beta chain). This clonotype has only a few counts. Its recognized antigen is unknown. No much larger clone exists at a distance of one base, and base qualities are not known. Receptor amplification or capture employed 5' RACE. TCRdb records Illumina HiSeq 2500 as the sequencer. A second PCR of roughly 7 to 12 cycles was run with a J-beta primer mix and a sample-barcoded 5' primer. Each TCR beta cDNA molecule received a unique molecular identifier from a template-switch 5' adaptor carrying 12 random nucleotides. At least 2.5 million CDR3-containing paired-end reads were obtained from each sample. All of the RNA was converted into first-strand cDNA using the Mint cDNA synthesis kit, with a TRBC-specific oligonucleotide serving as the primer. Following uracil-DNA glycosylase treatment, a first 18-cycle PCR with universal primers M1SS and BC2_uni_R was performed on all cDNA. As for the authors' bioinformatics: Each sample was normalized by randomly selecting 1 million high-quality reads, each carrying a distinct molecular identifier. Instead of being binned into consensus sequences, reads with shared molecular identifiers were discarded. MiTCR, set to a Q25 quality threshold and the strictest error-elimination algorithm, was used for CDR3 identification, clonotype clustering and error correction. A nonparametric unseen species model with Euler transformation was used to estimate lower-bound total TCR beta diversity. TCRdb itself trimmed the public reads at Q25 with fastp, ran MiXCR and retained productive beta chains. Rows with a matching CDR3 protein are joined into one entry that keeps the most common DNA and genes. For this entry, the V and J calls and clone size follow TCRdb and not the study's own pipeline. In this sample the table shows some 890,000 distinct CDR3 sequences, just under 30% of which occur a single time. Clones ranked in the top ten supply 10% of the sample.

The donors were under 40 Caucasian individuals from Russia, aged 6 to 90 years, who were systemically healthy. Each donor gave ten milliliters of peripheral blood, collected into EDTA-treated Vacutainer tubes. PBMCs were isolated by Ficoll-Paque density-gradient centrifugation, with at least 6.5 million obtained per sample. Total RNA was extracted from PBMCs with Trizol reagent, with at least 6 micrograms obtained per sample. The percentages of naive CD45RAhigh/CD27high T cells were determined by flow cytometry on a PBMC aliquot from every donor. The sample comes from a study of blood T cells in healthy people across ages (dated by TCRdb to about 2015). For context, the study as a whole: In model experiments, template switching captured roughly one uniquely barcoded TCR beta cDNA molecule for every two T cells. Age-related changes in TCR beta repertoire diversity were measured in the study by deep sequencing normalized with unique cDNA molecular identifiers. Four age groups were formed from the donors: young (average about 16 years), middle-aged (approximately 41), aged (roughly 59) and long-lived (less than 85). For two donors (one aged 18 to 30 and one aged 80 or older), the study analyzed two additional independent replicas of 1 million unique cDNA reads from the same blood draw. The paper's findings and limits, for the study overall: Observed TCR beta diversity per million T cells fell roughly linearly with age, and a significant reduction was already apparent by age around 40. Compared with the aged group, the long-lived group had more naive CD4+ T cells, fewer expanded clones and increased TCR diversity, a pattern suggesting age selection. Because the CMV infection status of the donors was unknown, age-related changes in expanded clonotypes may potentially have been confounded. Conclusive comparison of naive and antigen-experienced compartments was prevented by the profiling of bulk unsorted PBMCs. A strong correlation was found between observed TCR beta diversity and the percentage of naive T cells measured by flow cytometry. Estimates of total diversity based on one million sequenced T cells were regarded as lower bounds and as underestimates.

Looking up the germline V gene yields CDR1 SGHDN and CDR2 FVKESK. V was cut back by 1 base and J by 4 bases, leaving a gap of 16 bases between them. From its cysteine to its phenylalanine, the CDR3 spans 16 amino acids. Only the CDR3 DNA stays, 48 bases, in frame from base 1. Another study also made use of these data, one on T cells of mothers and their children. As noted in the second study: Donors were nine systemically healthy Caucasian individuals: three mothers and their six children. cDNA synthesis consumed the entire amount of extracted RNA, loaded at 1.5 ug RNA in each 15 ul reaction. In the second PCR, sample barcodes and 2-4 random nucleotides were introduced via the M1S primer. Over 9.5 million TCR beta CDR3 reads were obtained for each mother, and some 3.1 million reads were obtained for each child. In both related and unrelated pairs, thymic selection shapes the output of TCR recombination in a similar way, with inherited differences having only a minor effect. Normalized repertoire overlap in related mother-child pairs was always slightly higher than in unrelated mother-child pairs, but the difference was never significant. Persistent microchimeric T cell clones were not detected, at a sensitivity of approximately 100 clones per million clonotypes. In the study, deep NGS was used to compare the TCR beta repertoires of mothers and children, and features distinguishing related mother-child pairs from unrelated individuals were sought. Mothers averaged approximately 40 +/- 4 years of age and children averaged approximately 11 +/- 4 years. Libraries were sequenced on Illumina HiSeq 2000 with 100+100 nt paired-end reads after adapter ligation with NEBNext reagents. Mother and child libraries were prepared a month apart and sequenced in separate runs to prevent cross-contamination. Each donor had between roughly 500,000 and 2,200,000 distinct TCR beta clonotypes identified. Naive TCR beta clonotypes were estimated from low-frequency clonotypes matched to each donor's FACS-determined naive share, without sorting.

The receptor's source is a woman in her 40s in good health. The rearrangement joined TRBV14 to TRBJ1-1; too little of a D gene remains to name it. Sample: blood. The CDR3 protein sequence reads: CASSQAMRGFGTEAFF. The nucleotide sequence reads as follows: TGTGCCAGCAGCCAAGCGATGCGAGGGTTCGGCACTGAAGCTTTCTTT.